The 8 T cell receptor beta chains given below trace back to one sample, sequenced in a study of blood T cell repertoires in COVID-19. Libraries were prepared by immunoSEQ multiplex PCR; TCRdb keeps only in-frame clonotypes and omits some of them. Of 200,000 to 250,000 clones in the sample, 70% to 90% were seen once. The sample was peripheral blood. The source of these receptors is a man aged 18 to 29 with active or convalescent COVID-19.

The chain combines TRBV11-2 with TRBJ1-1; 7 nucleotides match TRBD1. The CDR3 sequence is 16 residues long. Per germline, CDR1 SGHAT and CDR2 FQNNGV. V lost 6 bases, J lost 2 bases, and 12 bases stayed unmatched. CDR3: CASRHLPGQRNTEAFF. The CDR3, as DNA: TGTGCCAGCAGACACCTTCCGGGACAGAGAAACACTGAAGCTTTCTTT.

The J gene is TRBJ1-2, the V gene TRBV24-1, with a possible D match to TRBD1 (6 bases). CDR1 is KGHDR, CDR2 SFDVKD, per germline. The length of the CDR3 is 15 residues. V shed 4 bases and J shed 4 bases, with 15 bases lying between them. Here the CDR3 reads CATSETGPNTYGYTF. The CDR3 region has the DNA TGTGCCACCAGTGAGACAGGCCCGAATACCTATGGCTACACCTTC.

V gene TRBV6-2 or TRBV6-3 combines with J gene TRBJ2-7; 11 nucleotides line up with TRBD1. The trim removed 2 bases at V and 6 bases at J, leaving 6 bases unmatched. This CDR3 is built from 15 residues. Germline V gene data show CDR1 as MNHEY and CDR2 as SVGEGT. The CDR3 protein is CASSYPGQGAREQYF. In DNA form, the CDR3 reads TGTGCCAGCAGTTACCCAGGACAGGGGGCTCGCGAGCAGTACTTC.

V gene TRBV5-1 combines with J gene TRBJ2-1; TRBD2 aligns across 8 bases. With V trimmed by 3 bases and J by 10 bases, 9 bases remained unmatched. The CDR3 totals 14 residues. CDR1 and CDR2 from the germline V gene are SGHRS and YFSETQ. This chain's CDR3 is CASSYDLTSEEQFF. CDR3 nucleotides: TGCGCCAGCAGCTACGATCTGACTAGCGAAGAGCAGTTCTTC.

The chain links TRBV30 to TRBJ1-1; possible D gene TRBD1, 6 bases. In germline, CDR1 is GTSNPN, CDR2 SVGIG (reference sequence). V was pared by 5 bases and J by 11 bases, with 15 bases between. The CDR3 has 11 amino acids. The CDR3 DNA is TGTGCCTGGCTACAGCGGGACATGGCTTTCTTT. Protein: CAWLQRDMAFF.

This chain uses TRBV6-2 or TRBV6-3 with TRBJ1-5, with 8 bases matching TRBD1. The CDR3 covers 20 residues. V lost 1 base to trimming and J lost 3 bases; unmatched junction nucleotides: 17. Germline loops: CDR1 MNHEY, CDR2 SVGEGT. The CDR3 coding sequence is TGTGCCAGCAGTTACTTGACAGGGGTAGAGGGGGATAAGATCAATCAGCCCCAGCATTTT. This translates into CASSYLTGVEGDKINQPQHF.

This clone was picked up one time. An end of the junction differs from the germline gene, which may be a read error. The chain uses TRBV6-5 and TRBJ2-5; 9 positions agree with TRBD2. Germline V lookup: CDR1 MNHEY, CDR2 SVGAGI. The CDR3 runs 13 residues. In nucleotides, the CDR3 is TGTGCCAGCAGTTACAAGCCTAGCGGGACGTACCACTTC. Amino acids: CASSYKPSGTYHF.

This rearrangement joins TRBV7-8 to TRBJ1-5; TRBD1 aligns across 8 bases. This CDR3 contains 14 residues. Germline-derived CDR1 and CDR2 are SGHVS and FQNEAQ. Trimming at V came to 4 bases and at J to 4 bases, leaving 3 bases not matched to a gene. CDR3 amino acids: CASSSGQGNQPQHF. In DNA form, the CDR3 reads TGTGCCAGCAGCTCCGGACAGGGAAATCAGCCCCAGCATTTT.